This is a list of T cell receptor beta chains from one sample in a study of response to subunit inactivated influenza vaccine. From the RT-PCR reads, TCRdb called clonotypes with MiXCR, one entry per CDR3 protein. This sample yields hundreds of thousands of distinct CDR3 sequences, of which 12% to 15% are seen a single time; less than 9% belongs to the top ten. The sample was PBMCs from blood, taken approximately 15 days before vaccination. Source of these receptors: a man aged 50 to 59 who received an inactivated influenza vaccine. The CDR3 runs from the conserved cysteine through the conserved F or W. A D gene is named only where the DNA matches it firmly. Part of the rows lack a size; the others show once, few, many or a class for expanded clones.

>few|TRBJ2-3|TRBD2|TRBV4-2
TGTGCCAGCAGCCAAGGAGCGGGAGTAACAGATACGCAGTATTTT
CASSQGAGVTDTQYF
>NA|TRBJ2-2|NA|TRBV28
TGTGCCAGCAGTTTAAAAATGTTTTGGGGGGCCGGGGAGCTGTTTTTT
CASSLKMFWGAGELFF
>few|TRBJ2-4|TRBD1|TRBV7-2
TGTGCCAGCAGCCTCATGGGACAGGGGGGCAAAAACATTCAGTACTTC
CASSLMGQGGKNIQYF
>NA|TRBJ2-1|TRBD2|TRBV12-3/TRBV12-4
TGTGCCAGCAGGCCACTAGCGCGGGGGGATGAGCAGTTCTTC
CASRPLARGDEQFF
>NA|TRBJ2-6|NA|TRBV24-1
TGTGCCACCAGCCATCAGACAGGATTCTCTGGGGCCAACGTCCTGACTTTC
CATSHQTGFSGANVLTF
>few|TRBJ2-3|NA|TRBV5-1
TGCGCCAGCAGTTCAGGCGTGGGGGGCAGGTTTACAGATACGCAGTATTTT
CASSSGVGGRFTDTQYF
>many|TRBJ2-1|TRBD2|TRBV14
TGTGCCAGCAGCCAAGTCAGGGGACGGAGCGGGAGTTATGAGCAGTTCTTC
CASSQVRGRSGSYEQFF
>few|TRBJ1-1|NA|TRBV7-9
TGTGCCAGCAGTTCGTCAGGGTTGAACACTGAAGCTTTCTTT
CASSSSGLNTEAFF
>NA|TRBJ1-6|NA|TRBV12-3/TRBV12-4
TGTGCCAGCAGTTTGACCTCCGGAGGGAATTCACCCCTCCACTTT
CASSLTSGGNSPLHF
>many|TRBJ2-7|NA|TRBV7-2
TGTGCCAGCAGCTTAGGTGTAGGGCTCTACGAGCAGTACTTC
CASSLGVGLYEQYF
>NA|TRBJ2-1|NA|TRBV12-3/TRBV12-4
TGTGCCAGCGGGACCCCAAATCAGTTCTTC
CASGTPNQFF
>NA|TRBJ2-1|TRBD2|TRBV25-1
TGTGCCAGCAGCCTACCGGGACTAGCAATCAATGAGCAGTTCTTC
CASSLPGLAINEQFF
>few|TRBJ2-1|TRBD1|TRBV4-3
TGCGCCAGCAGCCATGACAGGGCAAATGAGCAGTTCTTC
CASSHDRANEQFF
>NA|TRBJ2-3|NA|TRBV7-3
TGTGCCAGCAGCTTACTTGGGGGGCCAGATACGCAGTATTTT
CASSLLGGPDTQYF
>NA|TRBJ2-7|TRBD1|TRBV4-1
TGCGCCAGCAGCCAAGACGTCGGGACAGGGGCCCCCTACGAGCAGTACTTC
CASSQDVGTGAPYEQYF
>few|TRBJ2-5|TRBD1|TRBV24-1
TGTGCCACCAGTGACACGACAGGGGCTTCACGGGAGACCCAGTACTTC
CATSDTTGASRETQYF
>NA|TRBJ2-5|TRBD1|TRBV28
TGTGCCAGCAGTTTACCCCAGGGGGTGGAGACCCAGTACTTC
CASSLPQGVETQYF
>many|TRBJ1-2|NA|TRBV5-6
TGTGCCAGCAGCTCCTTGGACACGGTCTATGGCTACACCTTC
CASSSLDTVYGYTF
>NA|TRBJ2-7|NA|TRBV20-1
TGCAGTGCTAGAGATCGTCTAAGCGTCCAGAACACCTACGAGCAGTACTTC
CSARDRLSVQNTYEQYF
>few|TRBJ2-5|TRBD1|TRBV28
TGTGCCAGCAGCCAAATCCTAGGGACAGGGAGGTTCAACGAAGAGACCCAGTACTTC
CASSQILGTGRFNEETQYF
>NA|TRBJ2-7|TRBD2|TRBV28
TGTGCCAGCCGGCACACGCGGGAGGCATTCAGTGCGCAGTACTTC
CASRHTREAFSAQYF